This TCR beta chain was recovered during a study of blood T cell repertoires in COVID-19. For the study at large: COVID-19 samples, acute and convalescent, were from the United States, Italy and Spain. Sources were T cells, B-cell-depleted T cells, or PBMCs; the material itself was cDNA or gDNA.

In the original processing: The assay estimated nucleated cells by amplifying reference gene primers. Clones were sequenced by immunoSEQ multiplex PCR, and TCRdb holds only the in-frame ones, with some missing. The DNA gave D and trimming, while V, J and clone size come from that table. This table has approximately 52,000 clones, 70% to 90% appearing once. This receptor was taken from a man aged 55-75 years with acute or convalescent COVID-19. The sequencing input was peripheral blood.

The CDR3 protein is CASSVEGTAGNTIYF. The CDR3 DNA reads TGTGCCAGCAGCGTAGAAGGGACAGCTGGAAACACCATATATTTT. The genes are TRBV9 and TRBJ1-3; 7 nucleotides align to TRBD1. The CDR3 is 15 amino acids. Germline CDR1 and CDR2: SGDLS and YYNGEE. After removal of 0 bases from V and 2 bases from J, the junction contained 2 bases not matched to a gene.